The sequence of this T cell receptor (beta chain) was determined in a study of cytomegalovirus exposure and HLA in healthy donors. Findings and caveats of the study: One cluster of highly shared sequence variants probably arose as a sequencing artifact. About 150 TCR beta chains were listed as cytomegalovirus-associated.

The ends were cut back, 6 bases at V and 3 bases at J, with 11 bases in the middle. The germline V gene has CDR1 MNHNY and CDR2 SVGAGI (reference sequence). The CDR3 runs to 13 residues. Both 60 Vbeta primers and 13 Jbeta primers went into the PCR. Using immunoSEQ multiplex PCR, the repertoire was profiled, and TCRdb retains in-frame clones only, with some absent. The sample lists around 40,000 clones, about 80% occurring once. As concerns this clone: Antigen: not known.

The TCR comes from a man aged 25 to 40 in good health and CMV-seronegative. The chain employs TRBV6-6 and TRBJ1-2, with D possibly TRBD1 on 5 matching bases. Sequences were obtained from PBMCs. CDR3 nucleotide sequence: TGTGCCAGCAGACAACAGGCCGACTATGGCTACACCTTC. This encodes CASRQQADYGYTF.